A selection of T cell receptor beta chains follows, all from one sample in a study of shared clonotypes between healthy human individuals. The protocol was immunoSEQ multiplex PCR, while the TCRdb copy is restricted to in-frame clones and leaves out a portion. The sample has 450,000 to 550,000 clones; about four fifths are singletons. Sequenced sample: PBMCs. Receptors were obtained from a middle-aged woman in good health. Some clones in this sample may be carry-over from other donors' samples. The CDR3 runs from the conserved cysteine through the conserved F or W. D genes are given only for firm matches.

D gene: .
J gene: TRBJ2-1
V gene: TRBV19
CDR3 protein: CASNPGRDYEYEQFF

D gene: TRBD2
J gene: TRBJ2-1
V gene: TRBV7-9
CDR3 protein: CASSSSTSRNYNEQFF

D gene: .
J gene: TRBJ2-3
V gene: TRBV28
CDR3 protein: CASSAPNTDTQYF

D gene: .
J gene: TRBJ2-5
V gene: TRBV11-2
CDR3 protein: CASSLVGFQETQYF

D gene: .
J gene: TRBJ2-7
V gene: TRBV27
CDR3 protein: CASSPTITHYEQYF

D gene: .
J gene: TRBJ2-7
V gene: TRBV7-8
CDR3 protein: CASSLAQVSYEQYF

D gene: TRBD2
J gene: TRBJ2-2
V gene: TRBV4-2
CDR3 protein: CASSQGSAGGYTGELFF

D gene: TRBD1
J gene: TRBJ2-7
V gene: TRBV5-1
CDR3 protein: CASSPGSGQETYEQYF

D gene: .
J gene: TRBJ1-5
V gene: TRBV7-2
CDR3 protein: CASSRRDGNQPQHF

D gene: .
J gene: TRBJ2-3
V gene: TRBV11-2
CDR3 protein: CASSLYLGSDTQYF

D gene: TRBD2
J gene: TRBJ2-1
V gene: TRBV15
CDR3 protein: CATSRERGSGRAIEQFF

D gene: TRBD2
J gene: TRBJ2-3
V gene: TRBV11-3
CDR3 protein: CASSLGLAGEEDTQYF

D gene: TRBD2
J gene: TRBJ2-1
V gene: TRBV6-6
CDR3 protein: CASSYSSAGGNEQFF

D gene: TRBD2
J gene: TRBJ2-7
V gene: TRBV5-1
CDR3 protein: CASSTTKGVAGGPWEQYF

D gene: TRBD2
J gene: TRBJ2-7
V gene: TRBV5-5
CDR3 protein: CASSFMKAGGYEQYF

D gene: .
J gene: TRBJ1-2
V gene: TRBV7-9
CDR3 protein: CASSFDILYTF

D gene: .
J gene: TRBJ2-1
V gene: TRBV28
CDR3 protein: CASSLGGRSSYNEQFF

D gene: TRBD1
J gene: TRBJ2-1
V gene: TRBV7-9
CDR3 protein: CASSPRDSNEQFF

D gene: .
J gene: TRBJ1-1
V gene: TRBV7-9
CDR3 protein: CASRSLGVKKMNTEAFF

D gene: .
J gene: TRBJ2-7
V gene: TRBV5-6
CDR3 protein: CASSYFRGYEQYF

D gene: .
J gene: TRBJ1-1
V gene: TRBV18
CDR3 protein: CASSQYQINTEAFF

D gene: .
J gene: TRBJ2-7
V gene: TRBV30
CDR3 protein: CAWTRKDEQYF

D gene: TRBD1
J gene: TRBJ2-2
V gene: TRBV15
CDR3 protein: CATSTGTGNTGELFF

D gene: .
J gene: TRBJ2-7
V gene: TRBV6-5
CDR3 protein: CASTPGVGALYEQYF

D gene: .
J gene: TRBJ2-6
V gene: TRBV19
CDR3 protein: CASSIDRTANVLTF

D gene: .
J gene: TRBJ2-7
V gene: TRBV7-2
CDR3 protein: CASSLESYEQYF

D gene: .
J gene: TRBJ2-3
V gene: TRBV5-1
CDR3 protein: CASSPFRGNTDTQYF

D gene: .
J gene: TRBJ2-5
V gene: TRBV10-3
CDR3 protein: CAIRSDSQETQYF

D gene: TRBD1
J gene: TRBJ1-2
V gene: TRBV28
CDR3 protein: CASSKNGQGTNGYTF

D gene: TRBD1
J gene: TRBJ1-4
V gene: TRBV18
CDR3 protein: CASSPGGAVKEKLFF

D gene: .
J gene: TRBJ2-7
V gene: TRBV15
CDR3 protein: CATSRDRGGRGLPYEQYF

D gene: TRBD2
J gene: TRBJ2-5
V gene: TRBV18
CDR3 protein: CASSPLAAEETQYF

D gene: TRBD2
J gene: TRBJ2-7
V gene: TRBV2
CDR3 protein: CASSDPGRWDSYEQYF

D gene: TRBD1
J gene: TRBJ2-2
V gene: TRBV28
CDR3 protein: CASSHRDRRLFF

D gene: .
J gene: TRBJ2-3
V gene: TRBV27
CDR3 protein: CASSSGALHTDTQYF

D gene: TRBD1
J gene: TRBJ2-7
V gene: TRBV25-1
CDR3 protein: CASSEYWDRGEQYF

D gene: TRBD2
J gene: TRBJ2-1
V gene: TRBV29-1
CDR3 protein: CSVDRSSSGGFYNEQFF

D gene: TRBD1
J gene: TRBJ1-1
V gene: TRBV6-1
CDR3 protein: CASSDGQGNTEAFF

D gene: .
J gene: TRBJ1-1
V gene: TRBV7-8
CDR3 protein: CASSERDYDYTEAFF

D gene: .
J gene: TRBJ2-1
V gene: TRBV5-1
CDR3 protein: CASSLATMDNEQFF

D gene: .
J gene: TRBJ1-3
V gene: TRBV28
CDR3 protein: CASRRLAGSQFSGNTIYF

D gene: TRBD1
J gene: TRBJ1-2
V gene: TRBV4-2
CDR3 protein: CASSGQDMYGYTF

D gene: .
J gene: TRBJ1-1
V gene: TRBV30
CDR3 protein: CAWAEGTEAFF

D gene: .
J gene: TRBJ1-4
V gene: TRBV4-3
CDR3 protein: CASSQGPAGEKLFF

D gene: .
J gene: TRBJ2-7
V gene: TRBV11-2
CDR3 protein: CASSPRVGTGEQYF

D gene: TRBD1
J gene: TRBJ1-1
V gene: TRBV5-5
CDR3 protein: CASSPGPGTGGGSTEAFF

D gene: .
J gene: TRBJ1-5
V gene: TRBV25-1
CDR3 protein: CASSERDSNQPQHF

D gene: .
J gene: TRBJ2-2
V gene: TRBV4-3
CDR3 protein: CASSQNTGFTGELFF

D gene: TRBD2
J gene: TRBJ2-1
V gene: TRBV5-1
CDR3 protein: CASSFVLAGDKYNEQFF